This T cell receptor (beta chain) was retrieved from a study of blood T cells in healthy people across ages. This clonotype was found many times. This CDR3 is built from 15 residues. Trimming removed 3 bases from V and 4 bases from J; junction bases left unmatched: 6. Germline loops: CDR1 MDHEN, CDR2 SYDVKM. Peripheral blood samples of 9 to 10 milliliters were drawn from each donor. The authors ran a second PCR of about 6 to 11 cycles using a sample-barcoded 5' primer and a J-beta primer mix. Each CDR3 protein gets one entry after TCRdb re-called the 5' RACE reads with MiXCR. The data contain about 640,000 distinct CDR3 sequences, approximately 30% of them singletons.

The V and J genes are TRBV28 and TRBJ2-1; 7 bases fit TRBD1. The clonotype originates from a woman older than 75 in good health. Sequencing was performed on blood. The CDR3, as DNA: TGTGCCAGCAGTTTCGCCGGGACAGAGTACAATGAGCAGTTCTTC. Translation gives CASSFAGTEYNEQFF.